This T cell receptor beta chain was sequenced in a study of shared clonotypes between healthy human individuals. Study conclusions and caveats: Incompleteness in sorted-subset sequencing, despite large depth, was shown by rarefaction. In this cohort, only blood was sampled, and tissue repertoires likely differ.

The data were produced by immunoSEQ multiplex PCR, yet TCRdb's version contains in-frame clones alone and is incomplete. Here the sample spans fewer than 2.5 million clones, 93% being singletons. CD4+ cells yielded CD45RA+ naive and CD45RA-negative memory subsets. A remark on this clone: Its matching antigen is unknown.

Input material: naive CD4+ T cells from PBMCs. Subset in this sample: CD45RA+ positively selected. This clonotype originated in a man aged 18 to 35 in good health. Some clones in this sample may be carry-over from other donors' samples.

CDR3 nucleotide sequence: TGCGCCAGCAGCTTGGGGTGGCGCTATCCACCCTACGAGCAGTACTTC. Its protein is CASSLGWRYPPYEQYF. The chain has TRBV5-1 and TRBJ2-7; no firm D call. V lost 0 bases and J 2 bases, leaving 15 bases between the germline ends. CDR1 is SGHRS, CDR2 YFSETQ, per germline. The CDR3 is 16 residues long.